Listed here are 11 T cell receptor beta chains from one sample, sequenced in a study of identifying expanded T cells in peripheral blood. Here immunoSEQ multiplex PCR was the method, and the copy in TCRdb shows in-frame clones only, minus some. The top ten hold around 7% of the sample, which has 65,000 to 95,000 clones, over 85% seen once. The sample comprised blood. Receptors were obtained from a person aged 18 to 70 in good health.

V gene TRBV5-6 combines with J gene TRBJ1-2, with 12 bases aligning to TRBD1. CDR1 and CDR2 (germline): SGHDT, YYEEEE. V shed 3 bases and J 8 bases; nucleotides not matched to a gene: 11. This CDR3 has 16 residues. The CDR3 DNA reads TGTGCCAGCAGCTGGGGGACAGGGGGCCATCTCGAAGGCTACACCTTC. Amino acid sequence: CASSWGTGGHLEGYTF.

The chain uses TRBV7-2 and TRBJ2-5; D is possibly TRBD2 (5 bases). The germline V gene encodes CDR1 SGHTA and CDR2 FQGNSA. V dropped 2 bases and J dropped 4 bases, with 8 bases sitting between them. The CDR3 has 13 amino acids. CDR3 loop: CASSLSGLETQYF. The CDR3 DNA follows: TGTGCCAGCAGCTTATCGGGGTTAGAGACCCAGTACTTC.

This clone was counted once. V gene TRBV11-2 combines with J gene TRBJ1-2; tentatively, D is TRBD1 (5 bases). V dropped 5 bases and J dropped 7 bases, with 17 bases sitting between them. Per the germline V gene, CDR1 is SGHAT and CDR2 is FQNNGV. The CDR3 totals 14 residues. CDR3 in amino acids: CASSPGLFGGGYTF. The CDR3 coding sequence is TGTGCCAGCAGCCCAGGGCTCTTTGGGGGTGGCTACACCTTC.

This clone occurred once. This chain joins TRBV18 and TRBJ2-1; 8 positions match TRBD1. V shed 6 bases and J 6 bases; nucleotides not matched to a gene: 19. This CDR3 comprises 18 residues. Germline values: CDR1 KGHSH, CDR2 LQKENI. The CDR3, as DNA: TGTGCCAGCTCCAGTGAAGGACAGGGCTTTCCATATTCCAATGAGCAGTTCTTC. It codes for CASSSEGQGFPYSNEQFF.

The chain links TRBV19 to TRBJ2-7, with D maybe TRBD2 (5 bases). The CDR3 covers 14 residues. Trimming shortened V by 0 bases and J by 4 bases, and 10 bases separated the two germline ends. Germline assignment: CDR1 LNHDA and CDR2 SQIVND (reference sequence). The CDR3 reads CASSIEGGRYEQYF. CDR3 bases: TGTGCCAGTAGTATAGAAGGTGGGAGATACGAGCAGTACTTC.

The chain is built from TRBV4-3 and TRBJ2-3; 10 nucleotides align to TRBD2. J gave up 4 bases and V 4 bases, and 11 bases lay outside the gene matches. The CDR3 is 17 amino acids. Germline V lookup: CDR1 LGHNA, CDR2 YSLEER. The CDR3 nucleotides are TGCGCCAGCAGCCGAATGGAGGCTAGCGGGAGCCCAGATACGCAGTATTTT. The encoded protein is CASSRMEASGSPDTQYF.

The rearrangement uses TRBV6-5 and TRBJ2-1; D remains ambiguous. V was clipped by 5 bases and J by 5 bases, with 10 bases between them. The CDR3 consists of 13 residues. Germline V gives CDR1 MNHEY, CDR2 SVGAGI. Here the CDR3 DNA reads TGTGCCAGCAGTGACGACCGCCACAATGAGCAGTTCTTC. It is translated as CASSDDRHNEQFF.

This chain connects TRBV5-1 to TRBJ2-7; D call uncertain. Germline CDR1 is SGHRS and CDR2 is YFSETQ. V was cut by 1 base and J by 2 bases, with 10 bases left in between. The CDR3 totals 14 residues. CDR3 DNA: TGCGCCAGCAGCTTGTTTTCGGCCACCTACGAGCAGTACTTC. Translated: CASSLFSATYEQYF. The whole variable domain, filled in from reference TRBV5-1 and TRBJ2-7, reads KAGVTQTPRYLIKTRGQQVTLSCSPISGHRSVSWYQQTPGQGLQFLFEYFSETQRNKGNFPGRFSGRQFSNSRSEMNVSTLELGDSALYLCASSLFSATYEQYFGPGTRLTVT.

As regards this clone: The junction does not match germline at one end; this may be a read error. CDR3: CATSRGGTDLYIEQFF. DNA for the CDR3: TGTGCCACCAGCAGAGGAGGGACAGACTTGTACATTGAGCAGTTCTTC. The V and J genes are TRBV15 and TRBJ2-1, with 7 bases fitting TRBD1. The V gene's germline CDR1 is LNHNV and CDR2 YYDKDF (reference sequence). This CDR3 region has 16 residues.

This clone has just one count. The V gene is TRBV5-8, the J gene TRBJ1-1; D unclear. The germline V and J ends were trimmed by 3 bases and 6 bases, with 9 bases remaining between them. The CDR3 has 12 amino acids. The V gene's germline CDR1 is SGHTS and CDR2 YDEGEE. CDR3 amino acids: CASSSDGAEAFF. CDR3 DNA: TGTGCCAGCAGCTCGGACGGGGCTGAAGCTTTCTTT. Full variable domain (missing parts from reference TRBV5-8 and TRBJ1-1): EAGVTQSPTHLIKTRGQQATLRCSPISGHTSVYWYQQALGLGLQFLLWYDEGEERNRGNFPPRFSGRQFPNYSSELNVNALELEDSALYLCASSSDGAEAFFGQGTRLTVV.

The chain employs TRBV7-9 and TRBJ2-5; D is undetermined. The CDR3 is 15 residues long. Trimming removed 1 base from V and 5 bases from J, with 14 bases in between. The V gene's germline CDR1 is SEHNR and CDR2 FQNEAQ (reference sequence). The CDR3 coding sequence is TGTGCCAGCAGCTTAGGGTCTGGAGTTTGGGAGACCCAGTACTTC. Amino acid sequence: CASSLGSGVWETQYF.